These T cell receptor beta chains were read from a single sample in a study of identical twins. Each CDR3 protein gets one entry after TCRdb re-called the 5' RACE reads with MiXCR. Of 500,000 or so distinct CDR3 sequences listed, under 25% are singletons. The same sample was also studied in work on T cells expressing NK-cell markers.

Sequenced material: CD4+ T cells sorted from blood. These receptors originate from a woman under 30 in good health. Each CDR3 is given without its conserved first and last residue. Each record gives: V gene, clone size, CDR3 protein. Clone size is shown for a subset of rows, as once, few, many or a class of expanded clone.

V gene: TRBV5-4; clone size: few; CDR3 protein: ASSRTGNVLT
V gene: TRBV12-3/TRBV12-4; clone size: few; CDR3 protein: ASSFIAGTVYGYT
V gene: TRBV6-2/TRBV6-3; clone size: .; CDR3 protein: ASSYQSGRFSIEQF
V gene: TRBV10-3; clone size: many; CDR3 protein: AISGNREGPRDTQY
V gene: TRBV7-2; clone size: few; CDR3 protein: ASSLVRQGASPLH
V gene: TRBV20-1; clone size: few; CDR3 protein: SARDNHSTRGYT
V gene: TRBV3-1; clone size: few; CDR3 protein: ASSQVRPGGEQF
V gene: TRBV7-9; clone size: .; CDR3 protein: ASSLDGRNYYGYT
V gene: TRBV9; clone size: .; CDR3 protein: ASSPRLAGPYEQY
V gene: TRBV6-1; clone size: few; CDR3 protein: ASIDGERGTQY
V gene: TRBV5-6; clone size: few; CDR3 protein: ASSFGRTSGNTIY
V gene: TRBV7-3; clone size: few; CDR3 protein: ASSLRREGNYGYT
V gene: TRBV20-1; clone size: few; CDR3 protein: SALTVMNTEAF
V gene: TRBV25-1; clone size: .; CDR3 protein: ASSERSIRGTGELF
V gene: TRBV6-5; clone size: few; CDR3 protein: ASWTDGRRAF
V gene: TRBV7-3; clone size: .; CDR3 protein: ASSRIAGRSTDTQY
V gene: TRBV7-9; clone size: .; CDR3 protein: ASSVKGQGNTEAF
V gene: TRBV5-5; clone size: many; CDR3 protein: ASSFFAVSGANVLT
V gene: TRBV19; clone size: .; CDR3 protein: ASSVPWNANYGYT
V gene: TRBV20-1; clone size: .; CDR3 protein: SASPGQANSGYGYT
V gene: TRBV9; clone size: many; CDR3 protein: ASSVEGQPYYEQY
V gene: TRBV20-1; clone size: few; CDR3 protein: SAPKLRGTDTQY
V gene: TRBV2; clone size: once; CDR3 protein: ASTIYRGRRETQY
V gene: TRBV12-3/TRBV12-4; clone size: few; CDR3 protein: ASSLGVWGVGLNEQF